A selection of T cell receptor beta chains follows, all from one sample in a study of spatial heterogeneity in lung cancer. MiXCR, run by TCRdb on the 5' RACE reads, gives a single entry per CDR3 protein. The sample includes roughly 15,000 distinct CDR3 sequences, about 20% of them seen just once. The sample in question was PBMCs, obtained at follow-up. All receptors come from a male donor with early-stage non-small cell lung cancer. Each CDR3 is given without its conserved first and last residue.

>14|TRBJ1-4|TRBV7-9
ASSPGTGGKGEKLF
>11|TRBJ2-3|TRBV18
ASSSGTGGTQY
>11|TRBJ2-7|TRBV5-4
ASSPDTTYEQY
>12|TRBJ2-2|TRBV5-1
ASSPDLNTGELF
>13|TRBJ2-1|TRBV19
ASKSTGLDYNEQF
>12|TRBJ2-5|TRBV20-1
SAGGQPLAETQY
>12|TRBJ2-2|TRBV20-1
SASSRSNTGELF
>12|TRBJ1-1|TRBV20-1
SARDLKGSTEAF
>13|TRBJ1-5|TRBV7-9
ASSLARQGLEPQH
>18|TRBJ2-7|TRBV20-1
SATPGPGQLVRAGPYEQY
>14|TRBJ2-7|TRBV5-1
ASSLAEGLSSYEQY
>10|TRBJ2-7|TRBV6-2/TRBV6-3
ASSYVPYEQY
>14|TRBJ2-1|TRBV6-5
ASSTDREEAYNEQF
>12|TRBJ2-7|TRBV5-1
ASSLGVQSFEQY
>13|TRBJ2-2|TRBV5-1
ASSRDRTKTGQLF
>11|TRBJ2-1|TRBV30
AWSVDYYNEQF
>12|TRBJ2-1|TRBV5-1
ASSLQGGPLGQF
>11|TRBJ2-7|TRBV20-1
SAIGQEPYEQY
>13|TRBJ2-7|TRBV18
ASSPLGTSNYEQY
>14|TRBJ2-2|TRBV7-6
ASSSLGASDTGELF
>10|TRBJ2-7|TRBV11-3
ASTGKGYEQY
>13|TRBJ1-1|TRBV18
ASSQDGHGNTEAF
>17|TRBJ2-3|TRBV19
ASRRRAQLAGGLMDTQY
>15|TRBJ1-5|TRBV5-6
ASSLRGATYSNQPQH
>14|TRBJ2-7|TRBV5-1
ASSPKLDRGIYEQY
>15|TRBJ1-5|TRBV19
ASQTFRTGLGNQPQH
>12|TRBJ2-7|TRBV5-1
ASSLETSGVEQY
>12|TRBJ2-3|TRBV7-9
ASSLDPQPDTQY
>13|TRBJ1-6|TRBV5-1
ASSLDHRNSSPLH
>10|TRBJ1-1|TRBV29-1
SVWTPGDEAF
>11|TRBJ2-7|TRBV14
ASPDKAGYEQY
>17|TRBJ2-3|TRBV24-1
ATSDFRTSGGASTDTQY
>11|TRBJ1-2|TRBV9
ASSVGESRGYT
>11|TRBJ2-5|TRBV27
ASSLQGWETQY
>12|TRBJ1-2|TRBV19
ASFSGLTDYGYT
>11|TRBJ2-3|TRBV11-3
ASSFSSTDTQY
>12|TRBJ1-2|TRBV9
ASSVAPDRDGYT
>12|TRBJ2-3|TRBV18
ASSRSGRGDTQY
>14|TRBJ2-3|TRBV9
ASSVLAGQITDTQY
>12|TRBJ2-1|TRBV24-1
ATSEALRSNEQF
>14|TRBJ2-1|TRBV4-1
ASSTHGGVAFGEQF
>14|TRBJ2-1|TRBV11-3
ASSLVYTGPEYEQF
>13|TRBJ2-3|TRBV11-1
ASSPMSQLSDTQY
>15|TRBJ2-3|TRBV11-2
ASSPRTSGGAGDTQY
>13|TRBJ2-2|TRBV30
AWISRQENTGELF
>14|TRBJ2-1|TRBV6-2/TRBV6-3
ASSYSKQGGRDEQF
>10|TRBJ2-3|TRBV6-2/TRBV6-3
ASSRGDDTQY
>13|TRBJ1-1|TRBV19
ASSIFGTGNTEAF
>13|TRBJ2-3|TRBV4-2
ASSQRDRATDTQY
>11|TRBJ2-5|TRBV7-9
ASSLFQMETQY
>11|TRBJ1-6|TRBV14
ASSQGSDSPLH
>8|TRBJ1-1|TRBV29-1
SVVRTEAF
>11|TRBJ1-2|TRBV6-2/TRBV6-3
ASSSRTAYGYT
>12|TRBJ2-7|TRBV3-1
ASSGTANSYEQY
>13|TRBJ2-5|TRBV20-1
SARDLGRIQETQY
>12|TRBJ2-2|TRBV10-3
AITTSGETGELF
>13|TRBJ2-3|TRBV20-1
SAENPGGATDTQY